This TCR beta chain was identified during a study of blood T cell repertoires in COVID-19. At the level of the study: In each case, the material was cDNA or gDNA derived from T cells, B-cell-depleted T cells, or PBMCs.

V shed 0 bases, J shed 5 bases, and the junction held 5 bases outside the gene matches. CDR1 and CDR2 (germline): SGDLS, YYNGEE. The CDR3 extends over 16 amino acids. Measured with immunoSEQ multiplex PCR; TCRdb has only the in-frame clones, and not every one. The table records some 120,000 clones, 88% of them present only once. This clone appeared once. This rearrangement joins TRBV9 to TRBJ2-5; TRBD2 agrees at 12 bases. The sequence came from a human donor in a cohort sampled during active COVID-19. Sequences were obtained from peripheral blood. The CDR3 loop is CASSVDELAGGETQYF. The CDR3 region has the DNA TGTGCCAGCAGCGTAGACGAACTAGCGGGAGGCGAGACCCAGTACTTC.